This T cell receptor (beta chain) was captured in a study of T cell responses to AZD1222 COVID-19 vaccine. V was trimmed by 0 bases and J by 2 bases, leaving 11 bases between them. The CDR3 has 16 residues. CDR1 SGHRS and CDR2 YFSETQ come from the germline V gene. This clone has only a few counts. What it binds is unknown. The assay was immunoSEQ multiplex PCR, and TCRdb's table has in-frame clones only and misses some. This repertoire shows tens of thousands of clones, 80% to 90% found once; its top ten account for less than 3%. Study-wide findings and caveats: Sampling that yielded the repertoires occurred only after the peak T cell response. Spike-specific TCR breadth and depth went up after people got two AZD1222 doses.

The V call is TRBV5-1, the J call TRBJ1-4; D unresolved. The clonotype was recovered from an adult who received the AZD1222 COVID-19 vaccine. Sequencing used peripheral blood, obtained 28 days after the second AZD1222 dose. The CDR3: CASSLAPPGTNEKLFF. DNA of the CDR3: TGCGCCAGCAGCTTGGCCCCTCCTGGGACTAATGAAAAACTGTTTTTT.